Listed below are T cell receptor beta chains from one sample, sequenced in a study of CD8+ T cells in alopecia areata. Only in-frame clones appear in the TCRdb table, and some are missing; sequencing was by immunoSEQ multiplex PCR. The data hold more than 90,000 clones, with approximately 54% observed a single time. Sequenced here: CD8+ T cells sorted from blood, sampled at week 24, from a patient treated with tofacitinib. The receptors originated from a human donor with alopecia areata. Each CDR3 is given with its conserved first and last residue. The order of the fields is clone size, V gene, J gene, D gene, CDR3 protein, CDR3 DNA. A D gene is named only where the DNA matches it firmly. Clone size is shown for a subset of rows, as once, few, many or a class of expanded clone.

clone_size: NA
v_call: TRBV30
j_call: TRBJ2-5
d_call: NA
cdr3_aa: CAWSSPFDSQETQYF
cdr3_nt: TGTGCCTGGAGTTCACCGTTCGACAGCCAAGAGACCCAGTACTTC

clone_size: NA
v_call: TRBV5-6
j_call: TRBJ2-2
d_call: TRBD2
cdr3_aa: CASSPGLAVEAGELFF
cdr3_nt: TGTGCCAGCAGCCCGGGACTAGCGGTGGAGGCCGGGGAGCTGTTTTTT

clone_size: few
v_call: TRBV27
j_call: TRBJ2-1
d_call: TRBD1
cdr3_aa: CASSTDRGNEQFF
cdr3_nt: TGTGCCAGCAGTACGGACAGGGGCAATGAGCAGTTCTTC

clone_size: NA
v_call: TRBV4-2
j_call: TRBJ2-1
d_call: NA
cdr3_aa: CASSQEPGGYNNEQFF
cdr3_nt: TGTGCCAGCAGCCAAGAACCCGGGGGCTACAACAATGAGCAGTTCTTC

clone_size: NA
v_call: TRBV5-6
j_call: TRBJ1-1
d_call: TRBD1
cdr3_aa: CASSLGTGTGLTEAFF
cdr3_nt: TGTGCCAGCAGCCTTGGGACAGGGACGGGATTAACTGAAGCTTTCTTT

clone_size: NA
v_call: TRBV13
j_call: TRBJ2-5
d_call: NA
cdr3_aa: CASSIPGDQETQYF
cdr3_nt: TGTGCCAGCAGCATCCCCGGGGACCAAGAGACCCAGTACTTC

clone_size: NA
v_call: TRBV30
j_call: TRBJ1-5
d_call: TRBD1
cdr3_aa: CAWSMGQGIQPQHF
cdr3_nt: TGTGCCTGGAGTATGGGACAGGGGATTCAGCCCCAGCATTTT

clone_size: NA
v_call: TRBV28
j_call: TRBJ2-7
d_call: NA
cdr3_aa: CASSLSTGFYEQYF
cdr3_nt: TGTGCCAGCAGTTTATCCACAGGGTTCTACGAGCAGTACTTC

clone_size: NA
v_call: TRBV27
j_call: TRBJ1-1
d_call: NA
cdr3_aa: CASSSRAEAFF
cdr3_nt: TGTGCCAGCAGTTCCAGGGCTGAAGCTTTCTTT

clone_size: NA
v_call: TRBV13
j_call: TRBJ1-3
d_call: TRBD1
cdr3_aa: CASSSWDSPSGNTIYF
cdr3_nt: TGTGCCAGCAGCTCCTGGGACAGCCCCTCTGGAAACACCATATATTTT

clone_size: NA
v_call: TRBV30
j_call: TRBJ1-1
d_call: NA
cdr3_aa: CAWSVTDVEAFF
cdr3_nt: TGTGCCTGGAGTGTCACGGACGTGGAAGCTTTCTTT

clone_size: NA
v_call: TRBV5-4
j_call: TRBJ2-1
d_call: NA
cdr3_aa: CASGQGLNEQFF
cdr3_nt: TGTGCCAGCGGGCAGGGGCTCAATGAGCAGTTCTTC

clone_size: NA
v_call: TRBV4-3
j_call: TRBJ2-3
d_call: TRBD1
cdr3_aa: CASSQVWDRETDTQYF
cdr3_nt: TGCGCCAGCAGCCAGGTTTGGGACAGGGAAACAGATACGCAGTATTTT

clone_size: NA
v_call: TRBV13
j_call: TRBJ2-7
d_call: TRBD2
cdr3_aa: CASSLGGVSGTLYEQYF
cdr3_nt: TGTGCCAGCAGCTTAGGAGGAGTTAGCGGGACCCTCTACGAGCAGTACTTC

clone_size: once
v_call: TRBV30
j_call: TRBJ1-5
d_call: NA
cdr3_aa: CAWSEGTHSNQPQHF
cdr3_nt: TGTGCCTGGAGTGAGGGGACGCATAGCAATCAGCCCCAGCATTTT

clone_size: few
v_call: TRBV27
j_call: TRBJ1-5
d_call: NA
cdr3_aa: CASSEVTSNQPQHF
cdr3_nt: TGTGCCAGCAGTGAAGTTACTAGCAATCAGCCCCAGCATTTT

clone_size: once
v_call: TRBV7-9
j_call: TRBJ2-5
d_call: NA
cdr3_aa: CASSPSELETQYF
cdr3_nt: TGTGCCAGCAGCCCCTCGGAGTTGGAGACCCAGTACTTC

clone_size: few
v_call: TRBV27
j_call: TRBJ1-5
d_call: TRBD1
cdr3_aa: CASGQTGGNQPQHF
cdr3_nt: TGTGCCAGCGGCCAGACAGGGGGCAATCAGCCCCAGCATTTT

clone_size: NA
v_call: TRBV27
j_call: TRBJ2-1
d_call: NA
cdr3_aa: CASSMSNEQFF
cdr3_nt: TGTGCCAGCAGCATGAGCAATGAGCAGTTCTTC

clone_size: NA
v_call: TRBV6-1
j_call: TRBJ1-5
d_call: TRBD1
cdr3_aa: CASSEYRGTAFPPQHF
cdr3_nt: TGTGCCAGCAGTGAATATAGAGGGACAGCATTCCCGCCCCAGCATTTT

clone_size: NA
v_call: TRBV7-2
j_call: TRBJ1-1
d_call: NA
cdr3_aa: CASSPALGARTEAFF
cdr3_nt: TGTGCCAGCAGCCCAGCGTTGGGGGCGAGGACTGAAGCTTTCTTT

clone_size: few
v_call: TRBV27
j_call: TRBJ1-2
d_call: NA
cdr3_aa: CASSLTPNVWLGYTF
cdr3_nt: TGTGCCAGCAGTTTAACTCCGAACGTATGGTTGGGCTACACCTTC

clone_size: NA
v_call: TRBV7-9
j_call: TRBJ2-7
d_call: NA
cdr3_aa: CASSLDRGEQYF
cdr3_nt: TGTGCCAGCAGCTTGGACCGGGGGGAGCAGTACTTC

clone_size: once
v_call: TRBV29-1
j_call: TRBJ2-7
d_call: TRBD1
cdr3_aa: CSVQGQGREQYF
cdr3_nt: TGCAGCGTCCAGGGACAGGGTAGAGAGCAGTACTTC

clone_size: NA
v_call: TRBV7-8
j_call: TRBJ2-7
d_call: TRBD1
cdr3_aa: CASSGTTRTGAYEQYF
cdr3_nt: TGTGCCAGCAGCGGAACCACCCGGACAGGGGCCTACGAGCAGTACTTC

clone_size: NA
v_call: TRBV29-1
j_call: TRBJ2-5
d_call: NA
cdr3_aa: CSIKGTKFKTQYF
cdr3_nt: TGCAGCATTAAAGGAACTAAGTTCAAGACCCAGTACTTC

clone_size: NA
v_call: TRBV6-1
j_call: TRBJ2-5
d_call: NA
cdr3_aa: CASSHPGVGETQYF
cdr3_nt: TGTGCCAGCAGCCACCCGGGGGTGGGGGAGACCCAGTACTTC

clone_size: NA
v_call: TRBV25-1
j_call: TRBJ2-1
d_call: TRBD1
cdr3_aa: CASRPRQGNNNEQFF
cdr3_nt: TGTGCCAGCAGACCTAGACAGGGTAACAACAATGAGCAGTTCTTC

clone_size: NA
v_call: TRBV29-1
j_call: TRBJ2-2
d_call: NA
cdr3_aa: CSVDPGDTGELFF
cdr3_nt: TGCAGCGTTGATCCAGGGGACACCGGGGAGCTGTTTTTT

clone_size: NA
v_call: TRBV14
j_call: TRBJ1-4
d_call: NA
cdr3_aa: CASSQAVKGEKLFF
cdr3_nt: TGTGCCAGCAGCCAAGCCGTGAAAGGGGAAAAACTGTTTTTT

clone_size: NA
v_call: TRBV10-3
j_call: TRBJ1-2
d_call: NA
cdr3_aa: CAISEGPNYGYTF
cdr3_nt: TGTGCCATCAGCGAGGGCCCGAACTATGGCTACACCTTC

clone_size: NA
v_call: TRBV7-3
j_call: TRBJ2-7
d_call: NA
cdr3_aa: CASSLGPHTSYEQYF
cdr3_nt: TGTGCCAGCAGCCTTGGGCCCCACACTTCCTACGAGCAGTACTTC

clone_size: NA
v_call: TRBV13
j_call: TRBJ2-7
d_call: NA
cdr3_aa: CASSLLDEQYF
cdr3_nt: TGTGCCAGCAGCCTCCTGGACGAGCAGTACTTC

clone_size: NA
v_call: TRBV6-5
j_call: TRBJ2-2
d_call: TRBD2
cdr3_aa: CATLGGGSGELFF
cdr3_nt: TGTGCCACCCTTGGGGGGGGGTCCGGGGAGCTGTTTTTT

clone_size: NA
v_call: TRBV6-4
j_call: TRBJ2-3
d_call: TRBD2
cdr3_aa: CASSVTSGGADTQYF
cdr3_nt: TGTGCCAGCAGTGTTACTAGCGGGGGGGCAGATACGCAGTATTTT

clone_size: NA
v_call: TRBV7-6
j_call: TRBJ1-2
d_call: TRBD1
cdr3_aa: CASSLGTGDDYGYTF
cdr3_nt: TGTGCCAGCAGCTTAGGCACAGGGGATGACTATGGCTACACCTTC

clone_size: NA
v_call: TRBV6-5
j_call: TRBJ2-7
d_call: TRBD1
cdr3_aa: CASSYGPRQGAYEQYF
cdr3_nt: TGTGCCAGCAGTTACGGTCCCAGACAGGGGGCCTACGAGCAGTACTTC

clone_size: NA
v_call: TRBV13
j_call: TRBJ2-5
d_call: NA
cdr3_aa: CASSLHSGEETQYF
cdr3_nt: TGTGCCAGCAGCTTACACTCTGGAGAAGAGACCCAGTACTTC

clone_size: NA
v_call: TRBV13
j_call: TRBJ2-5
d_call: TRBD2
cdr3_aa: CASSSRLAGGRETQYF
cdr3_nt: TGTGCCAGCAGCTCAAGACTAGCGGGGGGCCGGGAGACCCAGTACTTC

clone_size: NA
v_call: TRBV7-2
j_call: TRBJ2-1
d_call: TRBD2
cdr3_aa: CASSLVVAGGPDVNEQFF
cdr3_nt: TGTGCCAGCAGCTTAGTGGTAGCGGGGGGGCCTGATGTCAATGAGCAGTTCTTC

clone_size: NA
v_call: TRBV5-1
j_call: TRBJ2-3
d_call: NA
cdr3_aa: CASSPLGGTDTQYF
cdr3_nt: TGCGCCAGCAGCCCACTCGGCGGCACAGATACGCAGTATTTT

clone_size: NA
v_call: TRBV13
j_call: TRBJ2-3
d_call: NA
cdr3_aa: CASSHSGTGRTDTQYF
cdr3_nt: TGTGCCAGCAGCCACTCCGGGACTGGTCGCACAGATACGCAGTATTTT

clone_size: NA
v_call: TRBV29-1
j_call: TRBJ2-7
d_call: NA
cdr3_aa: CSAWTDNYEQYF
cdr3_nt: TGCAGCGCTTGGACGGATAACTACGAGCAGTACTTC

clone_size: NA
v_call: TRBV6-6
j_call: TRBJ1-1
d_call: NA
cdr3_aa: CASSYEGGTEAFF
cdr3_nt: TGTGCCAGCAGTTACGAGGGGGGTACTGAAGCTTTCTTT

clone_size: once
v_call: TRBV6-5
j_call: TRBJ2-3
d_call: NA
cdr3_aa: CASSYSTGSTDTQYF
cdr3_nt: TGTGCCAGCAGTTACTCCACAGGTTCCACAGATACGCAGTATTTT

clone_size: NA
v_call: TRBV6-1
j_call: TRBJ2-1
d_call: TRBD2
cdr3_aa: CASSEPTGTSGWINEQFF
cdr3_nt: TGTGCCAGCAGTGAACCCACCGGGACTAGCGGGTGGATCAATGAGCAGTTCTTC